These T cell receptor beta chains were read from a single sample in a study of T cell repertoires in cytomegalovirus infection. No cognate antigen is known for these TCRs. TCRdb re-called the reads through MiXCR, storing one row per CDR3 protein. The sample includes about 920,000 distinct CDR3 sequences, 30% to 40% of them seen just once. The sequenced sample was cultured CD8+ T cells from PBMCs, obtained from culture after CMV antigen stimulation. The receptors stem from a human donor in good health (CMV status not recorded). Some clones in this sample may be carry-over from other donors' samples. Both conserved end residues are trimmed from each CDR3. A D gene is named only where the DNA matches it firmly.

j_call v_call d_call cdr3_aa
TRBJ1-2 TRBV5-6 TRBD1 ASSLLGQGFNYGYT
TRBJ2-5 TRBV7-6 TRBD1 ASSFDRARPGQETQY
TRBJ2-1 TRBV5-1 . ASSLVGGEQF
TRBJ1-6 TRBV4-3 . ASSLKDGDIPQRSPLH
TRBJ1-5 TRBV27 . ASSSHVGQPQH
TRBJ2-7 TRBV27 . ASSLQGELSYEQY
TRBJ1-2 TRBV7-2 TRBD1 ASSPTEGASRNYGYT
TRBJ2-1 TRBV27 . ASSLVWFGEQF
TRBJ2-7 TRBV7-9 . ASSPHPTYEQY
TRBJ2-2 TRBV12-3/TRBV12-4 . ASSLLIGRRGPENKNTGELF
TRBJ1-2 TRBV20-1 . SASSGHIDYGYT
TRBJ2-1 TRBV27 . ASSFDPSSYNEQF
TRBJ2-3 TRBV4-1 . ASPDTVLGTDTQY
TRBJ2-5 TRBV7-6 . ASSFNRPKETQY
TRBJ1-1 TRBV20-1 . SARRRVTEAF
TRBJ1-2 TRBV6-1 . ASSYIQDFYGYT
TRBJ1-5 TRBV27 . ASSLIGQPQH
TRBJ1-5 TRBV28 TRBD1 ASSNGQGLNQPQH
TRBJ1-1 TRBV12-3/TRBV12-4 . ASSLGDVATEAF
TRBJ1-4 TRBV15 TRBD1 ATSASRGLSEKLF
TRBJ2-2 TRBV5-5 . ASSLDRPNTGELF
TRBJ2-7 TRBV5-4 TRBD1 ASSFEGAYNEQY
TRBJ1-1 TRBV12-5 . ASGLGGGATF
TRBJ2-7 TRBV7-2 TRBD2 ASSLLAGSEQY
TRBJ2-1 TRBV5-6 TRBD1 ASSLKETGVGNEQF
TRBJ2-1 TRBV20-1 TRBD2 SARDSGGALNNEQF
TRBJ2-3 TRBV6-2/TRBV6-3 TRBD2 ASSYRGETSLDTQY
TRBJ1-2 TRBV29-1 TRBD1 SVLDRDNYGYT
TRBJ2-2 TRBV6-5 . ASSYSQLTNTGELF
TRBJ2-5 TRBV7-2 . ASSLGDYRAGKETQY
TRBJ1-1 TRBV28 . ATSTREQGLSNTEAF
TRBJ1-4 TRBV2 . ASRGKVLF
TRBJ2-1 TRBV4-1 . ASSQVMNYNEQF
TRBJ1-2 TRBV7-2 TRBD1 ASSFEGAGYT
TRBJ2-2 TRBV6-2/TRBV6-3 . ASTRAAGTGELF
TRBJ2-3 TRBV5-1 TRBD1 ASSLEGQGARSDTQY
TRBJ1-1 TRBV19 . ATSVNTEAF
TRBJ2-5 TRBV7-8 . ASSFRWTAYQETQY
TRBJ1-1 TRBV27 . ASSLSWGLRTEAF